This T cell receptor (beta chain) is from a study of siplizumab effects on memory and regulatory T cells. The table came from immunoSEQ multiplex PCR; TCRdb's copy has only in-frame clones and leaves some out. The table has about 100,000 clones, around 90% seen once. The CDR3 length is 15 residues. The junction had 9 bases not matched to a gene; V was cut back by 6 bases and J by 5 bases. Germline CDR1 is MNHEY and CDR2 is SMNVEV (reference sequence). As regards this clone: Its cognate antigen is unknown.

Overall study findings and caveats: It seemed that naive T cells were more diverse than memory cells and were major contributors to the alloresponse.

The source of this sequence is a human donor in good health. The chain employs TRBV27 and TRBJ1-2; the match to TRBD1 covers 10 bases. Sequences were obtained from CD4+ T cells sorted from blood. The CDR3 DNA is TGTGCCAGCAGACGAACCGGGACAGGGGCATATGGCTACACCTTC. Its protein product is CASRRTGTGAYGYTF.